This record concerns one T cell receptor beta chain sequence. The data originate from a study of blood T cell repertoires in COVID-19. Data came from immunoSEQ multiplex PCR; TCRdb stores just in-frame clones and leaves some out. The data hold about 76,000 clones, with over 80% observed a single time. The CDR3 has 13 amino acids. Germline CDR1 reads LGHDT; CDR2 reads YNNKEL (reference sequence). J gave up 9 bases and V 0 bases, and 5 bases lay outside the gene matches. The sequencing input was peripheral blood. The source of this sequence is a man in his forties or fifties with active COVID-19. The J gene is TRBJ2-7, the V gene TRBV3-1 (or the pseudogene TRBV3-2), with TRBD2 matching over 7 bases. The CDR3 DNA follows: TGTGCCAGCAGCCAAGATCGGACTAGGGGGCAGTACTTC. It yields the protein CASSQDRTRGQYF.